These 15 T cell receptor beta chains share one sample of origin, sequenced in a study of T cells in localized non-small cell lung cancer. Assay: immunoSEQ multiplex PCR; the TCRdb copy retains only in-frame clones and omits some. Among fewer than 30,000 clones, 86% were seen once, and the ten largest hold 0.9% to 1.4%. The sample in question was peripheral blood, obtained before any cancer treatment. The origin of the receptors is a woman aged 35-70 years with stage I lung adenocarcinoma.

The V call is TRBV4-1, the J call TRBJ2-3, with D hard to call. The length of the CDR3 is 14 residues. V was pared by 3 bases and J by 4 bases, with 11 bases between. Germline CDR1 is MGHRA and CDR2 is YSYEKL. CDR3 DNA: TGCGCCAGCAGCCAGCCAGCAGAATCAGATACGCAGTATTTT. Translating it yields CASSQPAESDTQYF.

The rearrangement uses TRBV28 and TRBJ1-5; perhaps TRBD1 as D (6 bases). The length of the CDR3 is 16 residues. The V end was cut by 3 bases, the J end by 0 bases, with 12 bases between. The V gene's germline CDR1 is MDHEN and CDR2 SYDVKM. CDR3 protein: CASSLWTDDSNQPQHF. The CDR3 DNA reads as TGTGCCAGCAGTTTGTGGACAGATGATAGCAATCAGCCCCAGCATTTT.

V usage is TRBV11-1 and J usage is TRBJ2-5, with D possibly matching TRBD1 (6 bases). This CDR3 region has 15 residues. In germline, CDR1 is SGHAT, CDR2 FQDESV (reference sequence). The germline V and J ends were trimmed by 2 bases and 2 bases, with 12 bases remaining between them. CDR3 in DNA: TGTGCCAGCAGCTTATTGGGGGCAGGACAAGAGACCCAGTACTTC. Translated, it gives CASSLLGAGQETQYF.

The rearrangement joins TRBV19 to TRBJ2-7, with a weak D call TRBD1 (6 bases). The CDR3 consists of 13 residues. Looked up from germline, CDR1 is LNHDA and CDR2 is SQIVND (reference sequence). The germline V and J ends were trimmed by 9 bases and 5 bases, with 17 bases remaining between them. The CDR3, as DNA: TGTGCCAGCACGGACAGACCAGCGCACGAGCAGTACTTC. This codes for CASTDRPAHEQYF.

The chain carries TRBV10-3 and TRBJ2-2; 9 nucleotides match TRBD1. This CDR3 spans 16 amino acids. Germline V gene data show CDR1 as ENHRY and CDR2 as SYGVKD. V shed 4 bases, J shed 6 bases, and the junction held 9 bases outside the gene matches. The CDR3, as DNA: TGTGCCATCAGTGGGACGGGACAGGGTATCTCCGGGGAGCTGTTTTTT. Protein: CAISGTGQGISGELFF.

The J gene is TRBJ1-1, the V gene TRBV7-2, with a possible D match to TRBD1 (5 bases). This CDR3 is built from 15 residues. CDR1 SGHTA and CDR2 FQGNSA come from the germline V gene. The V gene lost 5 bases and the J gene lost 1 base, with 14 bases spanning the gap. The CDR3 spells CASSGQGSGNTEAFF. The CDR3 region has the DNA TGTGCCAGCAGCGGTCAGGGATCCGGGAACACTGAAGCTTTCTTT.

This clone was picked up one time. V gene TRBV6-4 combines with J gene TRBJ1-2; 11 nucleotides agree with TRBD1. Per the germline V gene, CDR1 is MRHNA and CDR2 is SNTAGT. Germline trimming cut 5 bases from V and 6 bases from J; bases unmatched to any gene: 5. The length of the CDR3 is 14 residues. The chain's CDR3 is CASSSGTGGDGYTF. CDR3 nucleotides: TGTGCCAGCAGTTCCGGGACAGGGGGAGATGGCTACACCTTC.

The chain is built from TRBV19 and TRBJ1-1, with 11 bases identical to TRBD1. The V segment lost 5 bases and the J segment 3 bases; nucleotides outside the gene matches: 14. CDR3 size: 18 residues. Germline-derived CDR1 and CDR2 are LNHDA and SQIVND (reference sequence). The CDR3: CASSSIGQGAIKDTEAFF. CDR3 coding DNA: TGTGCCAGTAGTTCCATCGGACAGGGGGCAATTAAGGACACTGAAGCTTTCTTT.

V gene TRBV4-3 combines with J gene TRBJ1-4; TRBD1 agrees at 7 bases. Germline lookup yields CDR1 LGHNA and CDR2 YSLEER. The J segment lost 8 bases and the V segment lost 1 base, leaving 4 bases of the junction unmatched. This CDR3 spans 14 amino acids. CDR3 bases: TGCGCCAGCAGCCAAGGACAGGGTGGGGAAAAACTGTTTTTT. Its translation is CASSQGQGGEKLFF.

The chain couples TRBV11-3 to TRBJ2-5; D not certain. V dropped 0 bases and J dropped 3 bases, with 14 bases sitting between them. CDR1 and CDR2 from the germline V gene are SGHNT and YENEEA. CDR3 length: 16 residues. The chain's CDR3 is CASSLDYWGSEETQYF. Written as DNA, the CDR3 is TGTGCCAGCAGCTTAGATTACTGGGGATCGGAAGAGACCCAGTACTTC.

This clone was observed once. The rearrangement joins TRBV6-4 to TRBJ1-2; TRBD1 matches at 7 bases. Germline lookup yields CDR1 MRHNA and CDR2 SNTAGT. This CDR3 contains 14 residues. Trimming at V came to 3 bases and at J to 7 bases, leaving 8 bases not matched to a gene. DNA for the CDR3: TGTGCCAGCAGTGAAGACAGGGAATCCAGTGGCTACACCTTC. This sequence encodes CASSEDRESSGYTF.

The chain couples TRBV7-2 to TRBJ2-5; D is perhaps TRBD1 (8 bases). CDR3 length: 16 amino acids. The germline V gene has CDR1 SGHTA and CDR2 FQGNSA. With 2 bases removed from V and 4 bases from J, the gap between germline ends came to 17 bases. The CDR3 sequence: CASSLYDRGGGETQYF. The CDR3 bases are TGTGCCAGCAGCTTATACGACAGGGGCGGGGGAGAGACCCAGTACTTC.

The CDR3 sequence: CASSQAALSPSGNTIYF. The CDR3 nucleotides read TGCGCCAGCAGCCAAGCCGCTCTTTCTCCCTCTGGAAACACCATATATTTT. The J gene is TRBJ1-3, the V gene TRBV4-1; D is unclear. This CDR3 has 17 amino acids. CDR1 and CDR2 (germline): MGHRA, YSYEKL. The V and J ends lost 1 base and 0 bases respectively, with 13 bases between them.

DNA for the CDR3: TGTGCCACCGTTGACAGGGGGAATGAAAATGAGCAGTTCTTC. Amino acid sequence: CATVDRGNENEQFF. This chain links TRBV19 with TRBJ2-1; 9 nucleotides match TRBD1. V lost 10 bases and J lost 7; bases outside the gene matches: 11. Germline values: CDR1 LNHDA, CDR2 SQIVND (reference sequence). The CDR3 is made up of 14 amino acids. The full variable domain, completed using reference TRBV19 and TRBJ2-1, is DGGITQSPKYLFRKEGQNVTLSCEQNLNHDAMYWYRQDPGQGLRLIYYSQIVNDFQKGDIAEGYSVSREKKESFPLTVTSAQKNPTAFYLCATVDRGNENEQFFGPGTRLTVL.

The V gene is TRBV9, the J gene TRBJ2-1; 8 positions match TRBD2. Germline V gives CDR1 SGDLS, CDR2 YYNGEE. The V segment lost 0 bases and the J segment 8 bases; nucleotides outside the gene matches: 10. The CDR3 sequence is 16 residues long. The CDR3 DNA sequence: TGTGCCAGCAGCGTAGGTACTGCGGGGGGTACCTATGAGCAGTTCTTC. Protein product: CASSVGTAGGTYEQFF.